The 22 T cell receptor beta chains given below trace back to one sample, sequenced in a study of control samples from healthy donors and cancer patients. Repertoires were generated with immunoSEQ multiplex PCR, while TCRdb's copy carries only in-frame clones and drops some. The data show tens of thousands of clones, just under 90% seen once. The sequenced material came from PBMCs. The receptors derive from a woman aged 40 to 49 with lung cancer.

The genes are TRBV9 and TRBJ2-3; 9 nucleotides line up with TRBD2. The junction had 13 bases not matched to a gene; V was cut back by 3 bases and J by 5 bases. The CDR3 covers 17 residues. Germline V gene data show CDR1 as SGDLS and CDR2 as YYNGEE. The CDR3 DNA reads TGTGCCAGCAGCGAGGGAGGTGCGGGGGGGCCGGGAGATACGCAGTATTTT. It is translated as CASSEGGAGGPGDTQYF.

The table lists this clone with a count of one. The chain employs TRBV6-5 and TRBJ1-1; 9 nucleotides agree with TRBD1. In germline, CDR1 is MNHEY, CDR2 SVGAGI. V shed 6 bases and J 10 bases; nucleotides not matched to a gene: 6. This CDR3 is built from 12 residues. The CDR3 loop reads CASRPTGGSAFF. The CDR3, as DNA: TGTGCCAGCAGGCCGACAGGGGGTTCAGCTTTCTTT.

The chain employs TRBV7-9 and TRBJ2-5; no definite D call. The ends were cut back, 5 bases at V and 2 bases at J, with 0 bases in the middle. From germline, CDR1 is SEHNR and CDR2 FQNEAQ (reference sequence). The CDR3 contains 10 residues. CDR3 nucleotides: TGTGCCAGCAGCCAAGAGACCCAGTACTTC. It translates to CASSQETQYF.

The J gene is TRBJ1-5, the V gene TRBV3-1 (or the pseudogene TRBV3-2); no definite D call. CDR3 length: 14 residues. Germline assignment: CDR1 LGHDT and CDR2 YNNKEL (reference sequence). The V and J ends lost 4 bases and 6 bases respectively, with 13 bases between them. This CDR3 reads CASSPRLDGQPQHF. The CDR3, as DNA: TGTGCCAGCAGCCCCCGATTGGACGGTCAGCCCCAGCATTTT.

The chain is built from TRBV24-1 and TRBJ2-1; 9 bases align to TRBD2. The CDR3 loop spans 18 amino acids. The germline gives CDR1 KGHDR, CDR2 SFDVKD. V shed 3 bases and J 3 bases; nucleotides not matched to a gene: 11. The CDR3 sequence is CATSDPTGVTSGYNEQFF. CDR3 bases: TGTGCCACCAGTGATCCCACGGGGGTGACTAGCGGCTACAATGAGCAGTTCTTC.

The chain recombines TRBV5-1 with TRBJ1-2, with D possibly matching TRBD1 (5 bases). V dropped 2 bases and J dropped 5 bases, with 13 bases sitting between them. CDR3 size: 14 residues. Per germline, CDR1 SGHRS and CDR2 YFSETQ. The CDR3 nucleotides read TGCGCCAGCAGCTTAGGCCAGGGCTTATATGGCTACACCTTC. The encoded protein is CASSLGQGLYGYTF.

V and J are TRBV28 and TRBJ2-5, with D hard to call. Germline values: CDR1 MDHEN, CDR2 SYDVKM. Deletions cut 6 bases from V and 5 bases from J, with 13 bases between. CDR3 size: 13 residues. The DNA of the CDR3 is TGTGCCAGCAGAAAGACGGGCCACGAGACCCAGTACTTC. Amino acid sequence: CASRKTGHETQYF.

The rearrangement links TRBV14 to TRBJ2-7; unclear D gene. Per the germline V gene, CDR1 is SGHDN and CDR2 is FVKESK. The V gene lost 4 bases and the J gene lost 2 bases, with 12 bases spanning the gap. The length of the CDR3 is 14 residues. This CDR3 is CASSRGGATYEQYF. The CDR3 DNA sequence: TGTGCCAGCAGCCGTGGTGGCGCAACCTACGAGCAGTACTTC.

This clone occurred a few times. This sample includes further DNA sequences coding for the same CDR3. The chain links TRBV19 to TRBJ1-1; D perhaps matches TRBD1 (6 bases). V was pared by 4 bases and J by 6 bases, with 15 bases between. The CDR3 has 14 amino acids. From germline, CDR1 is LNHDA and CDR2 SQIVND (reference sequence). The DNA for the CDR3 is TGTGCCAGTAGTACGCCGGGACAAACGCCTGAAGCTTTCTTT. This sequence encodes CASSTPGQTPEAFF.

This chain uses TRBV5-8 with TRBJ1-2; D is unresolved. Germline lookup yields CDR1 SGHTS and CDR2 YDEGEE. Trimming removed 0 bases at V and 4 bases at J, with 10 bases between. The CDR3 sequence is 14 residues long. In nucleotides, the CDR3 is TGTGCCAGCAGCTTGGCCGGACGGACCTATGGCTACACCTTC. Amino acid sequence: CASSLAGRTYGYTF.

The chain combines TRBV28 with TRBJ1-5; possible D gene TRBD1, 6 bases. This CDR3 is 16 amino acids long. Trimming took 2 bases from V and 4 from J, leaving 15 bases between them. Germline V gives CDR1 MDHEN, CDR2 SYDVKM. CDR3 nucleotides: TGTGCCAGCAGTTTAATTGGGGGGCCACGAAATCAGCCCCAGCATTTT. It encodes CASSLIGGPRNQPQHF.

V usage is TRBV20-1 and J usage is TRBJ1-2, with D perhaps matching TRBD1 (5 bases). The V end lost 3 bases, the J end lost 4 bases, and 15 bases lay between the germline ends. The CDR3 spans 14 residues. Germline V gene lookup returns CDR1 DFQATT and CDR2 SNEGSKA (reference sequence). Here the CDR3 reads CSASGSGVRYGYTF. In DNA form, the CDR3 reads TGCAGTGCTAGTGGTTCGGGGGTTCGCTATGGCTACACCTTC.

The V call is TRBV9, the J call TRBJ1-2; the D gene is possibly TRBD1 (5 bases). CDR3 length: 15 amino acids. Germline CDR1 and CDR2: SGDLS and YYNGEE. With 4 bases removed from V and 8 bases from J, the gap between germline ends came to 21 bases. CDR3: CASSPTAEGLWGYTF. CDR3 sequence (DNA): TGTGCCAGCAGCCCCACCGCGGAGGGACTATGGGGCTACACCTTC.

The chain carries TRBV12-3 or TRBV12-4 and TRBJ1-1, with unresolved D. The V gene lost 1 base and the J gene lost 4 bases, with 7 bases spanning the gap. The CDR3 sequence is 13 residues long. CDR3 in amino acids: CASSLGVSTEAFF. In DNA, the CDR3 is TGTGCCAGCAGTTTAGGGGTAAGCACTGAAGCTTTCTTT.

The DNA of the CDR3 is TGTGCCAGCAGCTTACGTCAGGGGGCATCTGGAAACACCATATATTTT. This sequence encodes CASSLRQGASGNTIYF. The chain employs TRBV7-9 and TRBJ1-3; 8 nucleotides match TRBD1. Trimming removed 2 bases from V and 1 base from J; junction bases left unmatched: 4. The CDR3 is 16 amino acids. The germline CDR1 and CDR2 sequences are SEHNR and FQNEAQ (reference sequence).

The rearrangement uses TRBV5-1 and TRBJ2-7, with TRBD2 matching 9 bases. The CDR3 runs to 14 residues. Germline V gene sequence: CDR1 SGHRS, CDR2 YFSETQ. V trimming: 7 bases; J trimming: 2 bases; junction bases outside the gene matches: 7. CDR3 residues: CASRASGAAYEQYF. DNA for the CDR3: TGCGCCAGCCGAGCTAGCGGGGCGGCCTACGAGCAGTACTTC.

V is TRBV6-6 and J is TRBJ2-7, with 7 positions matching TRBD1. V was pared by 9 bases and J by 0 bases, with 5 bases of the junction left unmatched. The germline CDR1 and CDR2 sequences are MNHNY and SVGAGI (reference sequence). This CDR3 has 13 residues. The CDR3 spells CARQGFGSYEQYF. CDR3 sequence (DNA): TGTGCCAGACAGGGGTTTGGCTCCTACGAGCAGTACTTC.

Of note for this clone: Being one base from a much bigger clone, this may be a read error. Within the sample, other DNA sequences also encode this same CDR3. V is TRBV5-4 and J is TRBJ1-1; D gene ambiguous. This CDR3 has 13 residues. V lost 2 bases, J lost 1 base, and 6 bases lay in between. Germline V gene lookup returns CDR1 SGHNT and CDR2 YYREEE (reference sequence). The CDR3 DNA sequence: TGTGCCAGCAGCTTTTCGGCGAACACTGAAGCTTTCTTT. Protein: CASSFSANTEAFF.

The genes are TRBV4-1 and TRBJ1-1; the D is unclear. The V and J ends lost 0 bases and 1 base respectively, with 21 bases between them. The CDR3 runs 19 residues. Germline V gene lookup returns CDR1 MGHRA and CDR2 YSYEKL. The CDR3 DNA reads as TGCGCCAGCAGCCAAGATAGGTGGTCCGGCGGGCAGGAGAACACTGAAGCTTTCTTT. As protein: CASSQDRWSGGQENTEAFF.

The chain uses TRBV28 and TRBJ2-3; TRBD1 is a possible D gene (6 bases). This CDR3 contains 18 residues. Germline V CDR1 and CDR2: MDHEN, SYDVKM. The V gene lost 5 bases and the J gene lost 2 bases, with 23 bases spanning the gap. Here the CDR3 DNA reads TGTGCCAGCAGTCAAACCTTGGACAGTTCCAAAGCCACAGATACGCAGTATTTT. It codes for CASSQTLDSSKATDTQYF.

V and J are TRBV7-3 and TRBJ2-2; D is ambiguous. V dropped 1 base and J dropped 0 bases, with 6 bases sitting between them. The CDR3 has 15 residues. CDR1 and CDR2 (germline): SGHTA, FQGTGA. CDR3 region: CASSLNSPNTGELFF. Written as DNA, the CDR3 is TGTGCCAGCAGCTTAAACAGTCCGAACACCGGGGAGCTGTTTTTT.

This clone has just one count. The chain employs TRBV6-5 and TRBJ2-5; D is ambiguous. The V end was cut by 0 bases, the J end by 1 base, with 9 bases between. The CDR3 spans 15 residues. Germline lookup yields CDR1 MNHEY and CDR2 SVGAGI. The CDR3 spells CASSYSMATQETQYF. The CDR3 bases are TGTGCCAGCAGTTACTCGATGGCTACCCAAGAGACCCAGTACTTC.